This T cell receptor beta chain was captured in a study of blood T cell repertoires in COVID-19. From germline, CDR1 is LNHDA and CDR2 SQIVND (reference sequence). The CDR3 consists of 14 residues. With 5 bases clipped from V and 4 bases from J, the junction kept 1 base outside the gene matches. Original data processing: Amplification of reference gene primers was used by the study to estimate nucleated cell counts. This table comes from immunoSEQ multiplex PCR, and its TCRdb copy is limited to in-frame clones, with some not included. V, J and clone size derive from that table, while D and trimming were established from the DNA sequence. The sample includes under 150,000 clones, 70% to 90% of them seen just once.

The source is a woman aged 60-75 years with COVID-19, enrolled during active disease. Material: peripheral blood. The chain links TRBV19 to TRBJ1-6; 8 bases are a match to TRBD1. The CDR3 loop reads CASSWTGYNSPLHF. The CDR3 DNA reads as TGTGCCAGTAGTTGGACAGGGTATAATTCACCCCTCCACTTT. The whole variable domain, remainder taken from reference TRBV19 and TRBJ1-6, is DGGITQSPKYLFRKEGQNVTLSCEQNLNHDAMYWYRQDPGQGLRLIYYSQIVNDFQKGDIAEGYSVSREKKESFPLTVTSAQKNPTAFYLCASSWTGYNSPLHFGNGTRLTVT.